These 9 T cell receptor beta chains originate from one sample sequenced in a study of blood T cell repertoires in COVID-19. Method: immunoSEQ multiplex PCR; TCRdb's copy keeps in-frame clones and lacks some. The table has approximately 240,000 clones, almost 85% seen once; the top ten hold roughly 4%. Material: peripheral blood. The source of these receptors is a man aged 45-60 years with acute or convalescent COVID-19.

Regarding this clone: At one boundary the junction diverges from the germline segment, which might be a read error. The V call is TRBV7-7, the J call TRBJ1-1; perhaps TRBD1 as D (6 bases). The CDR3 runs to 17 residues. From germline, CDR1 is SSHAT and CDR2 FNYEAQ (reference sequence). In DNA form, the CDR3 reads TGTGCTAGCAGCTTAGTTGAGGCCGGGACACCAAACACTGAAGCTTTCTTT. Its translation: CASSLVEAGTPNTEAFF.

The sample holds a few counts of this clone. The chain couples TRBV30 to TRBJ2-7, with D unresolved. The V gene's germline CDR1 is GTSNPN and CDR2 SVGIG (reference sequence). The CDR3 runs 14 residues. V was shortened by 2 bases and J by 3 bases, with 14 bases between the two germline ends. In nucleotides, the CDR3 is TGTGCCTGGAGTACGTTGATTGACTTCTACGAGCAGTACTTC. Its protein product is CAWSTLIDFYEQYF. The variable domain in full, completed from reference TRBV30 and TRBJ2-7, reads SQTIHQWPATLVQPVGSPLSLECTVEGTSNPNLYWYRQAAGRGLQLLFYSVGIGQISSEVPQNLSASRPQDRQFILSSKKLLLSDSGFYLCAWSTLIDFYEQYFGPGTRLTVT.

The chain combines TRBV30 with TRBJ2-2, with 7 nucleotides matching TRBD2. The CDR3 runs 15 residues. The germline V gene has CDR1 GTSNPN and CDR2 SVGIG (reference sequence). V was pared by 0 bases and J by 5 bases, with 6 bases of the junction left unmatched. The CDR3 here is CAWSVWRELTGELFF. CDR3 DNA: TGTGCCTGGAGTGTGTGGCGGGAGCTTACCGGGGAGCTGTTTTTT.

The CDR3 sequence: CASSLSRDNEQFF. The CDR3 DNA follows: TGTGCCAGCAGTTTATCGAGGGACAATGAGCAGTTCTTC. The chain combines TRBV27 with TRBJ2-1, with D possibly being TRBD2 (5 bases). CDR1 and CDR2 (germline): MNHEY, SMNVEV (reference sequence). This CDR3 spans 13 amino acids. V was cut by 0 bases and J by 5 bases, with 5 bases left in between.

The chain combines TRBV11-2 with TRBJ1-2; tentatively, D is TRBD1 (5 bases). V was clipped by 4 bases and J by 8 bases, with 23 bases between them. This CDR3 is built from 16 residues. Per germline, CDR1 SGHAT and CDR2 FQNNGV. The CDR3 nucleotides are TGTGCCAGCAGCTCACTCCCGGGACTCTTTACGGGCGGCTACACCTTC. Encoded protein: CASSSLPGLFTGGYTF.

The CDR3 here is CASSTGQGSIQYF. CDR3 nucleotides: TGTGCCAGCAGCACCGGACAGGGGAGCATTCAGTACTTC. The chain recombines TRBV7-8 with TRBJ2-4, with 9 bases lining up with TRBD1. Per germline, CDR1 SGHVS and CDR2 FQNEAQ. V lost 5 bases and J lost 9; bases outside the gene matches: 5. This CDR3 contains 13 residues.

This rearrangement joins TRBV11-2 to TRBJ2-3, with D possibly TRBD2 on 5 matching bases. V was cut by 7 bases and J by 1 base, with 9 bases left in between. The CDR3 has 13 amino acids. In germline, CDR1 is SGHAT, CDR2 FQNNGV. The CDR3 nucleotides read TGTGCCAGCATCCCCGGGGGCACAGATACGCAGTATTTT. Its translation: CASIPGGTDTQYF.

CDR3 amino acids: CASSFGGEQFF. The CDR3 DNA sequence: TGTGCCAGCAGCTTCGGGGGTGAGCAGTTCTTC. The V gene is TRBV7-9, the J gene TRBJ2-1; perhaps TRBD2 as D (6 bases). The germline V gene encodes CDR1 SEHNR and CDR2 FQNEAQ (reference sequence). CDR3 length: 11 amino acids. V gave up 3 bases and J gave up 9 bases, with 6 bases separating them.

CDR3 in DNA: TGTGCCAGCAGCCCCTCCGTCCGGGGAGAGACCCAGTACTTC. Protein: CASSPSVRGETQYF. V is TRBV7-9 and J is TRBJ2-5; weak D call: TRBD2 (5 bases). The CDR3 runs to 14 residues. CDR1 is SEHNR and CDR2 is FQNEAQ in the germline V gene (reference sequence). Trimming stripped 5 bases from V and 4 bases from J, with 14 bases between. The complete variable domain, with remaining parts taken from reference TRBV7-9 and TRBJ2-5, reads DTGVSQNPRHKITKRGQNVTFRCDPISEHNRLYWYRQTLGQGPEFLTYFQNEAQLEKSRLLSDRFSAERPKGSFSTLEIQRTEQGDSAMYLCASSPSVRGETQYFGPGTRLLVL.